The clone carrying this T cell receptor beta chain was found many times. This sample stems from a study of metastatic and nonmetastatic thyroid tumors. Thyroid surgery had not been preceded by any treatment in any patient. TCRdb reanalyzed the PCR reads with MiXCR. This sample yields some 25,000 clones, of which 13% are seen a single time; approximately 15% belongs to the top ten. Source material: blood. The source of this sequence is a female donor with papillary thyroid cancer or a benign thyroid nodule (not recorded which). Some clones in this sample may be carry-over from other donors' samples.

The DNA for the CDR3 is TGTGCCAGCACCCGTTTCCTAGCGGATAACACCGGGGAGCTGTTTTTT. This translates into CASTRFLADNTGELFF. The V gene is TRBV11-1, the J gene TRBJ2-2, with 7 bases matching TRBD2. The V gene's germline CDR1 is SGHAT and CDR2 FQDESV (reference sequence). The CDR3 runs 16 residues. The V gene end was trimmed by 7 bases and the J gene end by 2 bases; junction bases not matched to a gene: 10.